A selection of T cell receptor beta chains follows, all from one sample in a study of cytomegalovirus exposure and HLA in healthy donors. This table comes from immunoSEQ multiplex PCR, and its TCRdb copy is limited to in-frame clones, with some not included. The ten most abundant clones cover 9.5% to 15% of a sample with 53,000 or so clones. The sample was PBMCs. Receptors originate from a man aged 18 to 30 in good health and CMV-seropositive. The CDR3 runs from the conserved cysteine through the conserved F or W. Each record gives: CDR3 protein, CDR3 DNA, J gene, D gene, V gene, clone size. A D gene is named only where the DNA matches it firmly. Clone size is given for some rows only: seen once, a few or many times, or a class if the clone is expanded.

CASSREGGNRGNEQFF | TGTGCCAGTTCTAGGGAGGGAGGGAATAGGGGGAATGAGCAGTTCTTC | TRBJ2-1 | . | TRBV19 | .
CASRPQGGSYEQYF | TGTGCCAGCAGGCCCCAGGGGGGTTCCTACGAGCAGTACTTC | TRBJ2-7 | . | TRBV5-6 | .
CASSLGGTYEQYF | TGTGCCAGCAGCTTAGGGGGCACCTACGAGCAGTACTTC | TRBJ2-7 | TRBD1 | TRBV5-4 | .
CASSRKLAGAYEQYF | TGTGCCAGCAGCCGTAAACTAGCGGGAGCCTACGAGCAGTACTTC | TRBJ2-7 | TRBD2 | TRBV5-4 | .
CAWSSGQGALRSSIYGYTF | TGTGCCTGGAGTTCAGGACAGGGGGCCCTTCGTTCCTCTATCTATGGCTACACCTTC | TRBJ1-2 | TRBD1 | TRBV30 | .
CASSQDRALDLEAFF | TGTGCCAGCAGCCAGGACAGGGCCCTAGACCTTGAAGCTTTCTTT | TRBJ1-1 | TRBD1 | TRBV14 | .
CACLEEDNSPLHF | TGTGCCTGCCTCGAGGAGGATAATTCACCCCTCCACTTT | TRBJ1-6 | . | TRBV30 | .
CASSLSGTQETQYF | TGCGCCAGCAGCTTATCGGGAACCCAAGAGACCCAGTACTTC | TRBJ2-5 | . | TRBV5-1 | .
CASSQEQGGEQYF | TGCGCCAGCAGCCAAGAACAGGGCGGCGAGCAGTACTTC | TRBJ2-7 | . | TRBV4-1 | .
CASSLGTGNNEQFF | TGTGCCAGCAGCTTAGGGACGGGAAACAATGAGCAGTTCTTC | TRBJ2-1 | . | TRBV7-9 | .
CASNGRGSSYEQYF | TGTGCCAGTAACGGTCGGGGGTCGTCCTACGAGCAGTACTTC | TRBJ2-7 | . | TRBV19 | .
CASSLLHQTGAGYEQYF | TGTGCCAGCAGCTTATTACACCAGACAGGGGCGGGCTACGAGCAGTACTTC | TRBJ2-7 | TRBD1 | TRBV7-9 | .
CASRTGGRDDYTF | TGTGCCAGCCGGACAGGGGGTCGAGATGACTACACCTTC | TRBJ1-2 | TRBD1 | TRBV28 | .
CASNSQGRSYGYTF | TGTGCCAGCAACTCTCAGGGCAGATCCTATGGCTACACCTTC | TRBJ1-2 | . | TRBV9 | .
CASSVDHSGRTTEAFF | TGTGCCAGCAGCGTAGACCACAGCGGGAGGACCACTGAAGCTTTCTTT | TRBJ1-1 | . | TRBV7-9 | .
CASSLSLADEQFF | TGTGCCAGCAGTCTCTCCCTAGCCGATGAGCAGTTCTTC | TRBJ2-1 | . | TRBV7-2 | .
CASSLGGQAFRAPTYEQYF | TGTGCCAGCAGCTTAGGGGGACAGGCCTTCCGCGCACCTACGTACGAGCAGTACTTC | TRBJ2-7 | TRBD1 | TRBV7-9 | medium-sized
CASSFLTGPYEQYF | TGTGCCAGCAGTTTTTTGACAGGGCCCTACGAGCAGTACTTC | TRBJ2-7 | TRBD1 | TRBV27 | .
CASRPIAGLSSYNEQFF | TGTGCCAGCAGGCCTATAGCGGGCCTTAGCTCCTACAATGAGCAGTTCTTC | TRBJ2-1 | TRBD2 | TRBV9 | .
CASSIQGKNEQYF | TGTGCCAGTAGTATACAGGGAAAGAACGAGCAGTACTTC | TRBJ2-7 | . | TRBV19 | .
CASSPPQFSGGAETQYF | TGTGCCAGCAGCCCACCTCAGTTTTCCGGGGGAGCCGAGACCCAGTACTTC | TRBJ2-5 | . | TRBV9 | .
CASSLEPSGDYEQYF | TGTGCCAGCAGCTTGGAGCCTAGCGGGGACTACGAGCAGTACTTC | TRBJ2-7 | TRBD2 | TRBV5-6 | .
CASSLGTNSVVGELFF | TGTGCCAGCAGCTTAGGGACAAACTCGGTGGTCGGGGAGCTGTTTTTT | TRBJ2-2 | . | TRBV11-1 | .
CAISLSTGDRELFF | TGTGCCATCAGCTTAAGTACAGGCGATCGGGAGCTGTTTTTT | TRBJ2-2 | . | TRBV10-3 | .
CASRSGDNEQFF | TGTGCCAGCAGATCCGGAGACAATGAGCAGTTCTTC | TRBJ2-1 | . | TRBV6-6 | .
CASSLRDRGGKNIQYF | TGTGCCAGCAGCCTAAGGGACCGGGGGGGCAAAAACATTCAGTACTTC | TRBJ2-4 | TRBD2 | TRBV6-7 | .
CASSYRGEIPYNEQFF | TGTGCCAGCAGTTACCGTGGAGAGATTCCCTACAATGAGCAGTTCTTC | TRBJ2-1 | . | TRBV6-5 | .
CASSLRGAGGGYTF | TGTGCCAGCAGCTTGCGGGGGGCAGGGGGCGGCTACACCTTC | TRBJ1-2 | TRBD1 | TRBV5-6 | .
CASSESYSNQPQHF | TGTGCCAGCAGTGAATCGTATAGCAATCAGCCCCAGCATTTT | TRBJ1-5 | . | TRBV6-4 | .
CASSLARLAVADEQFF | TGCGCCAGCAGCTTGGCCCGACTAGCTGTGGCTGATGAGCAGTTCTTC | TRBJ2-1 | TRBD2 | TRBV5-1 | .
CASSDRDRVGQPQHF | TGTGCCAGCAGTGACCGGGACAGGGTTGGGCAGCCCCAGCATTTT | TRBJ1-5 | TRBD1 | TRBV27 | .
CASIPDRTHYGYTF | TGTGCCAGCATCCCTGACAGGACCCACTATGGCTACACCTTC | TRBJ1-2 | . | TRBV6-5 | .
CASTPTSGVDSYEQYF | TGTGCCAGCACTCCCACCTCAGGGGTGGACTCCTACGAGCAGTACTTC | TRBJ2-7 | . | TRBV11-2 | .
CASSLTVDRGNIQYF | TGTGCCAGCAGCTTAACGGTAGACAGGGGGAACATTCAGTACTTC | TRBJ2-4 | TRBD1 | TRBV7-2 | .
CASSPKAGETYEQYF | TGTGCCAGCAGCCCAAAAGCGGGAGAAACCTACGAGCAGTACTTC | TRBJ2-7 | TRBD2 | TRBV9 | .
CASSLKGTGEGVYNEQFF | TGTGCCAGCAGCTTGAAAGGGACAGGGGAAGGGGTTTACAATGAGCAGTTCTTC | TRBJ2-1 | TRBD1 | TRBV7-3 | .
CASSVSRGDYEQYF | TGTGCCAGCAGTGTGAGCCGGGGGGACTACGAGCAGTACTTC | TRBJ2-7 | TRBD2 | TRBV6-1 | .